The sequence of this T cell receptor beta chain was determined in a study of cytomegalovirus exposure and HLA in healthy donors. The CDR3 has 16 residues. CDR1 and CDR2 from the germline V gene are MNHEY and SMNVEV (reference sequence). V was shortened by 2 bases and J by 0 bases, with 11 bases between the two germline ends. The method was immunoSEQ multiplex PCR; TCRdb's version includes in-frame clones alone and lacks a portion of them. There are over 200,000 clones in the sample; around 90% occur only once, and roughly 2.8% lies in the top ten. This sequence was found in a young woman in good health and CMV-seronegative. The sequencing input was PBMCs. V and J are TRBV27 and TRBJ2-1; maybe TRBD2 (5 bases). This CDR3 is CASSLTEGSSYNEQFF. DNA for the CDR3: TGTGCCAGCAGTTTAACGGAAGGGAGCTCCTACAATGAGCAGTTCTTC.